This T cell receptor (beta chain) appears in the sequencing data of a study of shared clonotypes between healthy human individuals. Study-wide results and caveats: Sharing across four donors was seen in 4% to 5% of naive CD4 clonotypes.

Both subsets, CD45RA+ naive and CD45RA-negative memory, were split from the CD4+ cells. Profiling relied on immunoSEQ multiplex PCR, and the TCRdb table lists in-frame clones only, not all of them. This sample carries under 600,000 clones, around 96% of them seen once, and the ten largest clones take 0.055% to 0.075%. The CDR3 is 15 residues long. CDR1 is KGHSH and CDR2 is LQKENI in the germline V gene. V dropped 3 bases and J dropped 5; count of bases not matched to a gene: 3. Concerning this clone itself: Antigen: not known. Other DNA sequences in this specimen translate into the identical CDR3.

V and J are TRBV18 and TRBJ1-4, with 10 positions matching TRBD1. The source is a woman in her 30s in good health. The specimen sequenced was naive CD4+ T cells sorted from blood. Subset noted: CD45RA+ positively selected. The CDR3 region has the DNA TGTGCCAGCTCACCTCCGGGACAGGGGAATGAAAAACTGTTTTTT. Translated: CASSPPGQGNEKLFF.